These 26 T cell receptor beta chains were sequenced from one sample in a study of tumor and adjacent non-tumor tissue in lung cancer. The template was RNA from unsorted bulk tissue. This non-tumor lung sample came from over 3 cm beyond the tumor edge. Three rounds of nested PCR, following a modified ARM-PCR protocol, produced the TCRbeta library. TCRdb used MiXCR to reprocess the multiplex PCR reads, holding one entry per CDR3 protein. The repertoire holds 80,000 to 100,000 distinct CDR3 sequences, with 80% as singletons. The sample comprised distant non-tumor lung tissue. Receptors originate from a man in his 60s with small cell lung cancer.

This clonotype was observed a few times. This could be a read error, since a much larger clone is one nucleotide away. CDR3 sequence: CSVGRGNTEAFF. The CDR3 DNA reads as TGCAGCGTCGGAAGGGGGAACACTGAAGCTTTCTTT. V gene TRBV29-1 combines with J gene TRBJ1-1, with D perhaps TRBD1 (5 bases). The CDR3 spans 12 residues. The V gene's germline CDR1 is SQVTM and CDR2 ANQGSEA. V dropped 6 bases and J dropped 1 base, with 9 bases sitting between them.

The rearrangement uses TRBV10-2 and TRBJ2-2; D not certain. CDR3 length: 11 residues. Between the trimmed V and J ends, which lost 9 bases and 6 bases, there was a span of 8 bases. Germline CDR1 WSHSY, CDR2 SAAADI. DNA of the CDR3: TGCGCCAGTAGTCACGCCGGGGAGCTGTTTTTT. It yields the protein CASSHAGELFF.

The rearrangement joins TRBV5-4 to TRBJ2-5; the D gene is possibly TRBD2 (6 bases). In germline, CDR1 is SGHNT, CDR2 YYREEE (reference sequence). This CDR3 has 18 residues. V gave up 4 bases and J gave up 4 bases, with 26 bases separating them. The CDR3 coding sequence is TGTGCCAGCAGCCGAGGTGGGGGTAGCTGGAGCGGGCTAGAGACCCAGTACTTC. This codes for CASSRGGGSWSGLETQYF.

V usage is TRBV6-5 and J usage is TRBJ2-5; TRBD2 agrees at 12 bases. Germline loops: CDR1 MNHEY, CDR2 SVGAGI. The CDR3 has 18 amino acids. V shed 0 bases and J 4 bases; nucleotides not matched to a gene: 9. CDR3 residues: CASSYSRLAGVRGETQYF. The CDR3 bases are TGTGCCAGCAGTTACTCTAGACTAGCGGGAGTGAGGGGAGAGACCCAGTACTTC.

About this clonotype itself: Its ends do not fully match the called genes, so a read error is possible. V is TRBV29-1 and J is TRBJ2-3; 9 bases map to TRBD2. The CDR3 totals 17 residues. Germline V gene lookup returns CDR1 SQVTM and CDR2 ANQGSEA. The CDR3 DNA is TGCAGCGTTGGAGGCCTAGCGGGGATTACTAGCACAGATGCGCAGTATTTT. This translates into CSVGGLAGITSTDAQYF.

As to this clonotype: The germline gene is not matched at one end of the junction; a read error may be the cause. The gene calls are TRBV29-1 and TRBJ2-7; D is ambiguous. Per the germline V gene, CDR1 is SQVTM and CDR2 is ANQGSEA. The CDR3 consists of 11 residues. DNA of the CDR3: TGCCGCGTCTCGACCTCGGACGAGCAATTCTTC. Its translation is CRVSTSDEQFF.

This chain connects TRBV11-2 to TRBJ2-2; 7 bases are a match to TRBD2. The CDR3 sequence is 14 residues long. Germline CDR1 reads SGHAT; CDR2 reads FQNNGV. Written as DNA, the CDR3 is TGTGTCAATAGCTTAGCGCGGGAGACCGGGGAGCTGTTTTTT. It encodes CVNSLARETGELFF.

Remarks on this clonotype: Compared with germline, one end of the junction differs, possibly owing to a read error. J is TRBJ2-5 and V is TRBV12-3 or TRBV12-4; D is uncertain. This CDR3 spans 13 amino acids. CDR3 sequence (DNA): TGTGCAAGCAGTTCTCAATGCGTGGAGACCCAGTACTTC. This gives the protein CASSSQCVETQYF.

Comments on this clonotype: Because it lacks the conserved phenylalanine or tryptophan at the end, this CDR3 is likely a read error. This sequence joins TRBV5-1 and TRBJ2-1, with 9 bases identical to TRBD1. This CDR3 contains 16 residues. CDR1 and CDR2 (germline): SGHRS, YFSETQ. The CDR3 bases are TGCGCCAGCAGTTTGGGCGCGCTGACAGGGGGGCATGAGCAGTTCTAC. This sequence encodes CASSLGALTGGHEQFY.

This clonotype has at least ten counts. The chain employs TRBV20-1 and TRBJ2-3; 12 bases map to TRBD2. The CDR3 is 13 residues long. Germline V gene data show CDR1 as DFQATT and CDR2 as SNEGSKA (reference sequence). Unmatched junction bases numbered 3, after V lost 6 bases and J lost 5 bases. CDR3 protein: CSAPTSGRDTQYF. CDR3 DNA: TGCAGTGCCCCGACTAGCGGGAGAGATACGCAGTATTTT.

The sample holds many counts of this clonotype. The chain joins TRBV20-1 to TRBJ1-1; D is perhaps TRBD1 (5 bases). V lost 1 base and J lost 11, with 17 bases in between. Germline V gene data show CDR1 as DFQATT and CDR2 as SNEGSKA (reference sequence). The CDR3 loop spans 13 amino acids. In nucleotides, the CDR3 is TGCAGTGCTAGAGGACCCACAGGCGCAATGGCTTTCTTT. Translated, it gives CSARGPTGAMAFF.

This clonotype is a singleton in its sample. V gene TRBV12-3 or TRBV12-4 combines with J gene TRBJ2-1; D gene ambiguous. Between the trimmed V and J ends, which lost 4 bases and 7 bases, there was a span of 14 bases. This CDR3 comprises 14 residues. CDR3 protein: CASSSARSANEQFF. Here the CDR3 DNA reads TGTGCCAGCAGTTCAGCCAGGAGCGCTAATGAGCAGTTCTTC.

Note on this clonotype: A read error may produce the germline difference seen at one junction end. The gene calls are TRBV6-1 and TRBJ2-6; D is perhaps TRBD1 (5 bases). This CDR3 has 16 amino acids. The germline V gene has CDR1 MNHNS and CDR2 SASEGT. CDR3 residues: CASSEDTGSGANVLIF. In DNA, the CDR3 is TGTGCCAGCAGTGAGGATACGGGTTCTGGGGCTAACGTCCTGATTTTT.

This sequence joins TRBV20-1 and TRBJ1-1; tentatively, D is TRBD1 (6 bases). There are 14 residues in the CDR3. V gave up 3 bases and J gave up 12 bases, with 23 bases separating them. CDR1 is DFQATT, CDR2 SNEGSKA, per germline (reference sequence). The CDR3 protein is CSARRGQRNTEPFF. The CDR3 coding sequence is TGCAGTGCTAGGCGGGGACAACGGAACACAGAACCTTTCTTT.

About this clonotype itself: The CDR3 end shows no conserved phenylalanine or tryptophan, and so a read error is likely. No DNA is shown, since the ends of the CDR3 on it are uncertain; the CDR3 is the one TCRdb lists. This chain joins TRBV12-3 or TRBV12-4 and TRBJ2-1. The CDR3 length is 12 residues, termini included. The CDR3 here is CASTSGPGKAFI.

In regard to this clonotype: Without the conserved terminal phenylalanine or tryptophan, this CDR3 likely stems from a read error. The J gene is TRBJ2-5, the V gene TRBV4-1; the D gene is possibly TRBD2 (7 bases). CDR1 and CDR2 (germline): MGHRA, YSYEKL. There are 15 residues in the CDR3. The CDR3 DNA is TGCGCCAGTAGCCAAGCCACAGGGAGGGAAGAGACCCAGTACATC. Its translation: CASSQATGREETQYI.

This clonotype occurred many times. This chain joins TRBV24-1 and TRBJ2-5, with D maybe TRBD2 (8 bases). CDR1 and CDR2 from the germline V gene are KGHDR and SFDVKD. Trimming shortened V by 6 bases and J by 1 base, and 14 bases separated the two germline ends. This CDR3 is 15 amino acids long. The chain's CDR3 is CATSHSGTAQETQYF. CDR3 nucleotide sequence: TGTGCCACCAGTCATAGCGGGACAGCCCAAGAGACCCAGTACTTC.

This clonotype rates as medium-sized. Compared with germline, one end of the junction differs, possibly owing to a read error. The rearrangement links TRBV11-2 to TRBJ2-1; D gene uncertain. The CDR3 has 12 residues. From germline, CDR1 is SGHAT and CDR2 FQNNGV. CDR3 DNA: TGTGCCAGCAGCTTAGTGTTCCCCCTCATGGTCTTC. It translates to CASSLVFPLMVF.

This clonotype has a single count. One end of the junction does not line up with germline, which may come from a read error. V usage is TRBV4-1 and J usage is TRBJ2-2, with D maybe TRBD2 (6 bases). Germline V gene sequence: CDR1 MGHRA, CDR2 YSYEKL. This CDR3 is built from 15 residues. The CDR3 protein is CASSSREVYTGGLFF. The CDR3 DNA is TGCGCTAGCAGCAGCAGGGAGGTCTATACCGGGGGGCTGTTTTTT.

V and J are TRBV6-6 and TRBJ2-2, with TRBD2 identical over 12 bases. CDR3 size: 17 residues. V shed 5 bases, J shed 8 bases, and the junction held 12 bases outside the gene matches. Germline-derived CDR1 and CDR2 are MNHNY and SVGAGI (reference sequence). CDR3 nucleotides: TGTGCCAGCAGTCCAAGACTAGCGGGAGTGGAGACAGGGGAGCTGTTTTTT. Amino acids: CASSPRLAGVETGELFF.

Turning to this clonotype: A much larger clone lies a single base off, so this may be a read error. This rearrangement joins TRBV14 to TRBJ2-3; 9 bases line up with TRBD2. Germline assignment: CDR1 SGHDN and CDR2 FVKESK. The length of the CDR3 is 18 residues. The CDR3: CVSSRRLADYSSTDTQYF. CDR3 sequence (DNA): TGTGTCAGCAGCCGCCGACTAGCGGACTACTCTAGCACAGATACGCAGTATTTT.

In the case of this clonotype: Mismatch with germline at one junction end may stem from a read error. V is TRBV12-3 or TRBV12-4 and J is TRBJ2-2; 8 bases line up with TRBD1. This CDR3 spans 14 amino acids. CDR3 nucleotides: TGTGTCAGCAGTAGACAGGGGATCGACGGGGAGTTGTTTTTT. Encoded protein: CVSSRQGIDGELFF.

This clonotype was seen a handful of times. The genes are TRBV20-1 and TRBJ2-1; TRBD2 aligns across 13 bases. The V gene end was trimmed by 0 bases and the J gene end by 8 bases; junction bases not matched to a gene: 7. The germline V gene has CDR1 DFQATT and CDR2 SNEGSKA (reference sequence). The CDR3 covers 16 residues. The CDR3 DNA reads TGCAGTGCTAGAGATTCAACTAGCGGGAGGGCCTATGAGCAGTTCTTC. Its protein is CSARDSTSGRAYEQFF.

Concerning this clonotype: A read error may produce the germline difference seen at one junction end. The chain carries TRBV11-2 and TRBJ2-2; D perhaps matches TRBD2 (6 bases). CDR1 is SGHAT and CDR2 is FQNNGV in the germline V gene. This CDR3 region has 14 residues. CDR3 bases: TGTGCCAGGAGCCGGTTGGGCGGGGTCGGGGAGCTGTTCTTT. This translates into CARSRLGGVGELFF.

Points on this clonotype: Compared with germline, one end of the junction differs, possibly owing to a read error. The CDR3 nucleotides are TGTGCCAGCAGCTTAGAGACATGGGGTGGCAATCAGCCCCATCATTTT. It codes for CASSLETWGGNQPHHF. The chain recombines TRBV7-9 with TRBJ1-5; D remains unclear. The CDR3 is made up of 16 amino acids. Per germline, CDR1 SEHNR and CDR2 FQNEAQ (reference sequence).

For this clonotype: The conserved phenylalanine or tryptophan is not found at the CDR3 terminus, so this likely reflects a read error. The chain recombines TRBV11-1 with TRBJ2-1, with 8 positions matching TRBD2. The CDR3 runs to 18 residues. Looked up from germline, CDR1 is SGHAT and CDR2 is FQDESV (reference sequence). The CDR3, as DNA: TGTGCCAACAGCTCAGAATCGAGGACTAGCAGGAGTGGTAATGAGCAGTTCTTA. Translation: CANSSESRTSRSGNEQFL.